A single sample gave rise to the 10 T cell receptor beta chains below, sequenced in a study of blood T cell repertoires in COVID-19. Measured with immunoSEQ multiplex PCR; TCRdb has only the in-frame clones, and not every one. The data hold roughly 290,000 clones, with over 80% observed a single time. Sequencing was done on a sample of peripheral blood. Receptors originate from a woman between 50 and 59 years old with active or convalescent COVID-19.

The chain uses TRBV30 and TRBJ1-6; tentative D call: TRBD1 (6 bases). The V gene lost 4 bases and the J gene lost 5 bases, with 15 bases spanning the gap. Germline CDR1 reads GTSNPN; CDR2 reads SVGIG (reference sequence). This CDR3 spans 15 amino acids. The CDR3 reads CAWTVRGTDNSPLHF. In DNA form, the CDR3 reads TGTGCCTGGACTGTAAGGGGGACCGATAATTCACCCCTCCACTTT.

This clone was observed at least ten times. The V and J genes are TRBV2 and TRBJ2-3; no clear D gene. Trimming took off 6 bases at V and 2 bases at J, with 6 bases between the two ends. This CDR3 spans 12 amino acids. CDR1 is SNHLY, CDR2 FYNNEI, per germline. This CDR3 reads CASRSVTDTQYF. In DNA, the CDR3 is TGTGCCAGCAGGTCGGTCACAGATACGCAGTATTTT. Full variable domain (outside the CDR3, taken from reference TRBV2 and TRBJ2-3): EPEVTQTPSHQVTQMGQEVILRCVPISNHLYFYWYRQILGQKVEFLVSFYNNEISEKSEIFDDQFSVERPDGSNFTLKIRSTKLEDSAMYFCASRSVTDTQYFGPGTRLTVL.

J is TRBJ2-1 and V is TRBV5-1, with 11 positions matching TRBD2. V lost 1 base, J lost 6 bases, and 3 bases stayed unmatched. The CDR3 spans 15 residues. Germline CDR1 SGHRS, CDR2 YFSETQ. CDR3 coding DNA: TGCGCCAGCAGCTTGACTAGCGGGAGTGGCAATGAGCAGTTCTTC. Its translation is CASSLTSGSGNEQFF.

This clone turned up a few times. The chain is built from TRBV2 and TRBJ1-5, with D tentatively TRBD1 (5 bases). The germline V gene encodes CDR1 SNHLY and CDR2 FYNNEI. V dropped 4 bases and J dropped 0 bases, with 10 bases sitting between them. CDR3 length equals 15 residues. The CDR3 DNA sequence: TGTGCCAGCAGTGGGGGCGGTCGTAGCAATCAGCCCCAGCATTTT. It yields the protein CASSGGGRSNQPQHF.

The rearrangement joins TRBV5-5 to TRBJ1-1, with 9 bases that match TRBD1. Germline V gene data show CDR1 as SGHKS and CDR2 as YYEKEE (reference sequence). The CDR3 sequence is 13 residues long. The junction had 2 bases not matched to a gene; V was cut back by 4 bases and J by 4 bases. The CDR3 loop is CASSNRGLTEAFF. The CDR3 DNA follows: TGTGCCAGCAGCAACAGGGGGCTCACTGAAGCTTTCTTT.

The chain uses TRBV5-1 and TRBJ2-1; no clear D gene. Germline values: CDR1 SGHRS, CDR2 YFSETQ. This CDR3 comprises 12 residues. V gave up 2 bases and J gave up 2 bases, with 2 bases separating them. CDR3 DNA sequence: TGCGCCAGCAGCTTCACCTACAATGAGCAGTTCTTC. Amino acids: CASSFTYNEQFF.

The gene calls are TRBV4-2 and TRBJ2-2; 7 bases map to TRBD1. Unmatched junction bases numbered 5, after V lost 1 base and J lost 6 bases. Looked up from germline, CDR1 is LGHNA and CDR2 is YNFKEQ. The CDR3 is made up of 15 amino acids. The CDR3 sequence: CASSQGRQGAGELFF. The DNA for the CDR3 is TGTGCCAGCAGCCAAGGCAGACAGGGAGCCGGGGAGCTGTTTTTT.

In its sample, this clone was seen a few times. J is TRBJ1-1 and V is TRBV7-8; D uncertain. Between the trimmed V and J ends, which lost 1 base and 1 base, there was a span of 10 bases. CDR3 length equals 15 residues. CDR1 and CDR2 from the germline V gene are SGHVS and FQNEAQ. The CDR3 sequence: CASSLDPQANTEAFF. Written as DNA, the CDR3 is TGTGCCAGCAGCTTAGACCCCCAGGCGAACACTGAAGCTTTCTTT.

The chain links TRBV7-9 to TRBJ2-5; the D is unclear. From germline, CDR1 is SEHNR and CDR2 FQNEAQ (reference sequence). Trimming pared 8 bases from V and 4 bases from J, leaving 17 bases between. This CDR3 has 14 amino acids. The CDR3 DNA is TGTGCCAGCTCGCCTCCGGAGATGGGAGAGACCCAGTACTTC. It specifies CASSPPEMGETQYF.

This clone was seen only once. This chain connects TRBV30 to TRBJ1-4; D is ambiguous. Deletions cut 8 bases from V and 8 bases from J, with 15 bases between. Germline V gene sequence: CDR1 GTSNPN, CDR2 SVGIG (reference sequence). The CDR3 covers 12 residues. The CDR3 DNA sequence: TGTGCCGGAGAGTTGGGCGGGGAAAAACTGTTTTTT. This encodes CAGELGGEKLFF.